The clone carrying this TCR beta chain has ten or more counts. This record belongs to a study of T-cell reconstitution after alpha-beta-depleted transplantation in children. The CDR3 runs 12 residues. Germline loops: CDR1 SGHTA, CDR2 FQGNSA. With 8 bases removed from V and 5 bases from J, the gap between germline ends came to 11 bases. Unique molecular identifiers were incorporated when the TCRbeta library was constructed. TCRdb fed the PCR reads into MiXCR, producing one record per CDR3 protein. The sample has 200,000 to 250,000 distinct CDR3 sequences, over 9.5% seen once; the top ten hold about 4.8%.

This clonotype was obtained from a human donor who donated a stem cell graft to a child with SCID. The sequencing here drew on PBMCs from the stem cell graft donor, taken from the stem cell graft. The gene calls are TRBV7-2 and TRBJ2-3; tentative D call: TRBD2 (6 bases). CDR3 nucleotide sequence: TGTGCCAGCCGTATAGCGGTAGATACGCAGTATTTT. Its protein is CASRIAVDTQYF.